Listed below are T cell receptor beta chains from one sample, sequenced in a study of blood T cell repertoires in COVID-19. Only in-frame clones appear in the TCRdb table, and some are missing; sequencing was by immunoSEQ multiplex PCR. This sample has about 170,000 clones; more than 65% occur once, and the top ten carry roughly 10%. The sample was peripheral blood. The receptors were sampled from a man aged 70 or older with active or convalescent COVID-19. Both conserved end residues are part of each CDR3. D genes are given only for firm matches. A clone size is listed for some rows: how often the clone was seen (once, few, many), or a class if it is expanded.

d_gene	v_gene	abundance	j_gene	CDR3aa	CDR3nt
.	TRBV7-8	.	TRBJ2-5	CASSLVYREGEETQYF	TGTGCCAGCAGCTTAGTATACAGGGAAGGAGAGGAGACCCAGTACTTC
TRBD1	TRBV28	few	TRBJ1-5	CASSKTGGVWPQHF	TGTGCCAGCAGCAAGACAGGGGGAGTTTGGCCCCAGCATTTT
.	TRBV18	once	TRBJ1-2	CASSPEPYGYTF	TGTGCCAGCTCACCAGAGCCCTATGGCTACACCTTC
.	TRBV5-4	.	TRBJ2-3	CASRDGTLGDTQYF	TGTGCCAGCAGGGACGGGACTCTTGGGGATACGCAGTATTTT
TRBD1	TRBV18	.	TRBJ1-2	CASSPAGTGNRGYGYTF	TGTGCCAGCTCACCCGCCGGGACAGGGAACCGGGGCTATGGCTACACCTTC
.	TRBV5-1	few	TRBJ1-6	CASSLRTPSSAYNSPLHF	TGCGCCAGCAGCTTGCGGACACCAAGCTCGGCCTATAATTCACCCCTCCACTTT
TRBD1	TRBV9	once	TRBJ1-2	CASSVGPDRDYGYTF	TGTGCCAGCAGCGTAGGCCCCGACAGGGACTATGGCTACACCTTC
TRBD1	TRBV5-4	once	TRBJ1-1	CASSSTPGTGPTEAFF	TGTGCCAGCAGCTCCACTCCCGGGACAGGGCCCACTGAAGCTTTCTTT
TRBD1	TRBV7-2	.	TRBJ1-1	CASSPPYRGQNTEAFF	TGTGCCAGCAGCCCTCCTTACAGGGGCCAGAACACTGAAGCTTTCTTT
TRBD1	TRBV30	.	TRBJ1-1	CAWSSVRGHTEAFF	TGTGCCTGGAGTAGCGTCAGGGGGCACACTGAAGCTTTCTTT
TRBD1	TRBV11-2	.	TRBJ2-7	CASSPTGVGEQYF	TGTGCCAGCAGTCCGACAGGGGTGGGCGAGCAGTACTTC
TRBD1	TRBV5-4	.	TRBJ2-1	CASSLGGTVNEQFF	TGTGCCAGCAGCTTGGGAGGGACAGTCAATGAGCAGTTCTTC
.	TRBV12-3/TRBV12-4	once	TRBJ2-3	CASRQNTDTQYF	TGTGCCAGCAGACAAAACACAGATACGCAGTATTTT
.	TRBV2	.	TRBJ1-1	CASRPGLEAFF	TGTGCCAGCAGGCCGGGTCTTGAAGCTTTCTTT
TRBD1	TRBV12-3/TRBV12-4	.	TRBJ1-2	CASSSGQNYGYTF	TGTGCCAGCAGTTCGGGACAGAACTATGGCTACACCTTC
TRBD2	TRBV6-5	.	TRBJ2-2	CASSSRLAGGTGELFF	TGTGCCAGCAGTTCACGGCTAGCGGGAGGCACCGGGGAGCTGTTTTTT
.	TRBV2	.	TRBJ2-1	CASSSPGGAGLSYNEQFF	TGTGCCAGCAGTTCCCCTGGGGGGGCGGGGCTCTCCTACAATGAGCAGTTCTTC
.	TRBV6-6	few	TRBJ2-7	CASSPRSYEQYF	TGTGCCAGCAGCCCCCGCTCCTACGAGCAGTACTTC
TRBD2	TRBV27	.	TRBJ2-7	CASSLTRLANEQYF	TGTGCCAGCAGTTTAACTCGACTAGCGAACGAGCAGTACTTC
TRBD1	TRBV29-1	.	TRBJ2-1	CSVGQGYNEQFF	TGCAGCGTGGGACAGGGGTACAATGAGCAGTTCTTC
.	TRBV19	.	TRBJ1-1	CASSRQQVNTEAFF	TGTGCCAGTAGTAGACAGCAAGTGAACACTGAAGCTTTCTTT
TRBD1	TRBV7-8	.	TRBJ2-1	CASSLGGTGRWNEQFF	TGTGCCAGCAGCTTAGGAGGGACAGGGAGGTGGAATGAGCAGTTCTTC
TRBD2	TRBV9	.	TRBJ2-7	CASSVVAGESYEQYF	TGTGCCAGCAGCGTAGTTGCGGGAGAGTCCTACGAGCAGTACTTC
.	TRBV7-8	.	TRBJ2-3	CASSLLRGGTDTQYF	TGTGCCAGCAGCTTACTCCGTGGAGGCACAGATACGCAGTATTTT
.	TRBV18	.	TRBJ1-2	CASSPPPTNYGYTF	TGTGCCAGCTCACCACCCCCCACTAACTATGGCTACACCTTC
TRBD1	TRBV27	.	TRBJ2-1	CASSRDRNNEQFF	TGTGCCAGCAGCCGGGACAGAAACAATGAGCAGTTCTTC
.	TRBV11-2	.	TRBJ1-5	CASSPNMNSNQPQHF	TGTGCCAGCAGCCCGAACATGAATAGCAATCAGCCCCAGCATTTT
TRBD2	TRBV20-1	once	TRBJ2-5	CSASAPSGAGRETQYF	TGCAGTGCTAGTGCCCCTAGCGGGGCAGGACGAGAGACCCAGTACTTC
.	TRBV28	.	TRBJ1-1	CASSLVESNTEAFF	TGTGCCAGCAGCCTCGTCGAGTCGAACACTGAAGCTTTCTTT
TRBD2	TRBV3-1/TRBV3-2	.	TRBJ2-4	CASSQGLGGSSKNIQYF	TGTGCCAGCAGCCAAGGACTGGGGGGGTCTTCCAAAAACATTCAGTACTTC
TRBD2	TRBV10-3	once	TRBJ2-2	CAISERGLGLAVTNTTGELFF	TGTGCCATCAGTGAGAGGGGGCTAGGACTAGCGGTAACTAACACCACCGGGGAGCTGTTTTTT
TRBD2	TRBV18	once	TRBJ2-3	CASSPLSLRWASGSTDTQYF	TGTGCCAGCTCACCTCTAAGTTTGCGTTGGGCTAGCGGAAGCACAGATACGCAGTATTTT
.	TRBV5-1	.	TRBJ1-4	CASSLEPGRGEKLFF	TGCGCCAGCAGCTTGGAGCCGGGGAGGGGCGAAAAACTGTTTTTT
TRBD1	TRBV5-1	.	TRBJ2-7	CASSSGQVTYEQYF	TGCGCCAGCAGCTCCGGACAGGTCACCTACGAGCAGTACTTC
.	TRBV2	.	TRBJ1-2	CASLGGVRENGYTF	TGTGCCAGCCTCGGGGGGGTGAGGGAGAATGGCTACACCTTC
TRBD2	TRBV9	.	TRBJ2-7	CASSPSSGRQPYEQYF	TGTGCCAGCAGCCCCTCTAGCGGGAGGCAACCGTACGAGCAGTACTTC
TRBD1	TRBV7-9	.	TRBJ1-2	CASSPRDRLAHGYTF	TGTGCCAGCAGCCCTAGGGACAGGTTGGCCCATGGCTACACCTTC
.	TRBV5-1	once	TRBJ2-6	CASSSGPSGANVLTF	TGCGCCAGCAGCTCAGGGCCCTCTGGGGCCAACGTCCTGACTTTC
TRBD2	TRBV28	.	TRBJ2-7	CASSPILAGGRKEQYF	TGTGCCAGCAGTCCGATACTAGCGGGAGGCAGGAAAGAGCAGTACTTC
.	TRBV19	.	TRBJ2-5	CASSITTVHQETQYF	TGTGCCAGTAGCATCACAACAGTGCACCAAGAGACCCAGTACTTC
.	TRBV18	.	TRBJ1-2	CASSPGEGYGYTF	TGTGCCAGCTCACCCGGGGAGGGCTATGGCTACACCTTC
.	TRBV18	.	TRBJ2-7	CASSPLGDNRQFFYYEQYF	TGTGCCAGCTCACCACTAGGTGACAATCGACAGTTTTTTTACTACGAGCAGTACTTC
.	TRBV28	.	TRBJ1-2	CASSLSGGYGYTF	TGTGCCAGCAGTTTATCTGGCGGCTATGGCTACACCTTC
.	TRBV6-5	.	TRBJ1-4	CASNLQSTNEKLFF	TGTGCCAGCAATCTACAGTCAACTAATGAAAAACTGTTTTTT
TRBD1	TRBV28	.	TRBJ2-1	CASSFRGRWDEQFF	TGTGCCAGCAGTTTCAGGGGGCGCTGGGATGAGCAGTTCTTC
TRBD1	TRBV28	.	TRBJ2-7	CASSFDRGPYEQYF	TGTGCCAGCAGTTTCGACAGGGGACCCTACGAGCAGTACTTC
.	TRBV6-5	.	TRBJ1-4	CASSYGQHPEKLFF	TGTGCCAGCAGTTACGGGCAACACCCAGAAAAACTGTTTTTT
.	TRBV3-1/TRBV3-2	.	TRBJ2-3	CASSRLSQPQPYF	TGTGCCAGCAGCCGCCTTAGTCAGCCACAGCCGTATTTT
.	TRBV20-1	.	TRBJ1-4	CSASRGAPIEKLFF	TGCAGTGCTAGTCGTGGGGCGCCTATTGAAAAACTGTTTTTT
TRBD1	TRBV4-3	.	TRBJ1-2	CASSQEGRGRGDYGYTF	TGCGCCAGCAGCCAAGAAGGTAGAGGCAGGGGGGACTATGGCTACACCTTC
TRBD2	TRBV9	.	TRBJ2-3	CASSVAGGGTQYF	TGTGCCAGCAGCGTAGCCGGGGGGGGTACGCAGTATTTT
.	TRBV28	.	TRBJ1-1	CASSPSGGNTEAFF	TGTGCCAGCAGTCCCTCCGGCGGGAACACTGAAGCTTTCTTT
.	TRBV4-3	.	TRBJ2-1	CASSQAWGGSYNEQFF	TGCGCCAGCAGCCAAGCTTGGGGAGGCTCCTACAATGAGCAGTTCTTC